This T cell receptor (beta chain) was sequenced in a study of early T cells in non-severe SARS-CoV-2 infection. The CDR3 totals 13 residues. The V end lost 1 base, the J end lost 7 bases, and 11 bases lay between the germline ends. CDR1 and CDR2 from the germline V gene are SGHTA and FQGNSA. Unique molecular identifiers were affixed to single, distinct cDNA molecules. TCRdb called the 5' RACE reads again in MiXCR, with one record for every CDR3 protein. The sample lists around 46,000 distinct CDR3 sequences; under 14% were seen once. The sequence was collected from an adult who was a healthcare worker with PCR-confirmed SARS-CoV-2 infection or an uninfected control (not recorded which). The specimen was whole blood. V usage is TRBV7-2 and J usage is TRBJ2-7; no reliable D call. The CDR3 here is CASSLGQVREQYF. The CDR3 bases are TGTGCCAGCAGCTTAGGGCAGGTGAGAGAGCAGTACTTC.